This is a list of T cell receptor beta chains from one sample in a study of CD8+ T cells in alopecia areata. Assay: immunoSEQ multiplex PCR; the TCRdb copy retains only in-frame clones and omits some. The sample consists of approximately 200,000 clones, 60% of them appearing once. The specimen was CD4+ T cells sorted from blood, collected at week 4, from a patient treated with tofacitinib. The receptors here all came from a human donor with alopecia areata. Each CDR3 is given with its conserved first and last residue. The D gene is left open where the match is weak. Rows give clone size only sometimes, using once, few, many, or a class for an expanded clone.

clone size | J gene | D gene | V gene | CDR3 DNA | CDR3 protein
. | TRBJ2-5 | . | TRBV25-1 | TGTGCCAGCGGACCCCGGGGGTACCTTGAGACCCAGTACTTC | CASGPRGYLETQYF
few | TRBJ1-2 | TRBD1 | TRBV30 | TGTGCCTGGAGTGCCGACCACAGGGGAGTTGGTGGCTACACCTTC | CAWSADHRGVGGYTF
. | TRBJ2-5 | . | TRBV30 | TGTGCCTGGAGACCTCAGGGGGGGAGAAAGACCCAGTACTTC | CAWRPQGGRKTQYF
. | TRBJ1-2 | . | TRBV29-1 | TGCAGCGGGGGCCTAGGCCGAAACTATGGCTACACCTTC | CSGGLGRNYGYTF
. | TRBJ1-6 | . | TRBV7-9 | TGTGCCAGCAGCGTACCGAATTCACCCCTCCACTTT | CASSVPNSPLHF
. | TRBJ2-6 | . | TRBV25-1 | TGTGCCAGCAGTATGGGGACACTCATAGGCGGGGCCAACGTCCTGACTTTC | CASSMGTLIGGANVLTF
. | TRBJ2-5 | TRBD2 | TRBV7-2 | TGTGCCAGCAGCTTAGTCCAGCGGGGGGGCGAGACCCAGTACTTC | CASSLVQRGGETQYF
. | TRBJ2-1 | . | TRBV30 | TGTGCCTGGAGCGGCCCGATAGGCAATGAGCAGTTCTTC | CAWSGPIGNEQFF
. | TRBJ1-2 | TRBD1 | TRBV6-5 | TGTGCCAGCAGTTACTTAGACAGGGGGCGAAATGGCTACACCTTC | CASSYLDRGRNGYTF
. | TRBJ2-3 | TRBD1 | TRBV29-1 | TGCAGCGCCGGAGGACAGGGACATGCAGATACGCAGTATTTT | CSAGGQGHADTQYF
. | TRBJ2-7 | . | TRBV5-1 | TGCGCCAGCACGTATGGGGAAGGCGAGCAGTACTTC | CASTYGEGEQYF
. | TRBJ1-2 | . | TRBV6-6 | TGTGCCAGCAGCTCCCCCTATGGCTACACCTTC | CASSSPYGYTF
few | TRBJ1-6 | . | TRBV7-9 | TGTGCCAGCAGCTTAGGGGATTATTCACCCCTCCACTTT | CASSLGDYSPLHF
. | TRBJ2-5 | . | TRBV29-1 | TGCAGCGTTGCCCCAAAGGGCAGGCCCCAAGAGACCCAGTACTTC | CSVAPKGRPQETQYF
. | TRBJ2-4 | . | TRBV5-1 | TGCGCCAGCAGCTTGAGGCTTACGGGAGACATTCAGTACTTC | CASSLRLTGDIQYF
. | TRBJ2-6 | . | TRBV2 | TGTGCCAGCAGTAGTGGACCTGGGGCCAACGTCCTGACTTTC | CASSSGPGANVLTF